The sample holds many counts of the clone carrying this TCR beta chain. Trimming cost V 6 bases and J 5 bases, with 7 bases left between them. Per germline, CDR1 SQVTM and CDR2 ANQGSEA. The CDR3 consists of 11 residues. The data were obtained in a study of T cells in Graves' hyperthyroidism and ophthalmopathy. At the level of the study: Peripheral blood specimens were obtained at initial diagnosis, prior to any treatment.

Amplified TCR beta CDR3 regions derived from RNA transcripts. RT-PCR in the first round (using the HTBI primer set) targeted the TCR CDR3. TCRdb ran MiXCR on the multiplex PCR reads and lists one entry per CDR3 protein. The sample consists of 200,000 to 300,000 distinct CDR3 sequences, about 24% of them appearing once. Enrolled ophthalmopathy patients presented with a Clinical Activity Score of at least 3, a NOSPECS grade of at least 4, and disease duration under 3 months. The PBMCs had their origin in more than 9.5 ml of fresh peripheral blood. This TCR was recovered from a middle-aged woman with Graves' ophthalmopathy. The chain carries TRBV29-1 and TRBJ2-2; a possible D gene is TRBD1 (5 bases). The sequencing input was blood. The CDR3 DNA sequence: TGCAGCGTAGGGGATACCGGGGAGCTGTTTTTT. This sequence encodes CSVGDTGELFF.